This T cell receptor (beta chain) was recovered during a study of blood T cells in healthy people across ages. Overall study findings and caveats: Donor CMV status, an unknown factor, possibly confounded changes in expanded clonotypes. Age brought a roughly linear fall in TCR beta diversity measured per million T cells. Greater diversity and more naive CD4+ cells were seen in long-lived donors than in aged donors.

Worth noting for this clonotype: Its matching antigen is unknown.

Sample-barcoded 5' priming and a J-beta primer mix drove a second PCR of about 6 to 12 cycles. The template-switch adaptor was a 5' adaptor with 12 random nucleotides. It tagged each cDNA molecule. TCRdb ran MiXCR on the 5' RACE reads and lists one entry per CDR3 protein. The sample contains 700,000 or so distinct CDR3 sequences, approximately 40% of which appear only once. Source material: blood. The sequence was collected from a man older than 75 in good health.

As DNA, the CDR3 is TGCAGTGCTAGAGAACGGGGGGGAGCTGATACGCAGTATTTT. Protein: CSARERGGADTQYF. The gene calls are TRBV20-1 and TRBJ2-3; 8 nucleotides line up with TRBD2. This CDR3 is 14 amino acids long. Germline values: CDR1 DFQATT, CDR2 SNEGSKA (reference sequence). V lost 0 bases to trimming and J lost 6 bases; unmatched junction nucleotides: 5.